In this sample, the clone carrying this T cell receptor beta chain turned up many times. This record belongs to a study of spatial heterogeneity in lung cancer. Time point of the sample: blood at routine non-recurrence follow-up after resection. Germline lookup yields CDR1 DFQATT and CDR2 SNEGSKA (reference sequence). CDR3 length: 14 residues. With 5 bases removed from V and 1 base from J, the gap between germline ends came to 13 bases. Via MiXCR, TCRdb re-called the 5' RACE reads, giving one row per CDR3 protein. The sample comprises roughly 32,000 distinct CDR3 sequences, over 9.5% of which are singletons, and 28% rests with the top ten.

This clonotype was sampled from a female donor with early-stage non-small cell lung cancer. This chain joins TRBV20-1 and TRBJ2-3, with D maybe TRBD2 (6 bases). The sample consisted of PBMCs, taken at follow-up. Here the CDR3 DNA reads TGCAGTGCTCAAAAGCGGGTAGGCACAGATACGCAGTATTTT. Its protein product is CSAQKRVGTDTQYF.